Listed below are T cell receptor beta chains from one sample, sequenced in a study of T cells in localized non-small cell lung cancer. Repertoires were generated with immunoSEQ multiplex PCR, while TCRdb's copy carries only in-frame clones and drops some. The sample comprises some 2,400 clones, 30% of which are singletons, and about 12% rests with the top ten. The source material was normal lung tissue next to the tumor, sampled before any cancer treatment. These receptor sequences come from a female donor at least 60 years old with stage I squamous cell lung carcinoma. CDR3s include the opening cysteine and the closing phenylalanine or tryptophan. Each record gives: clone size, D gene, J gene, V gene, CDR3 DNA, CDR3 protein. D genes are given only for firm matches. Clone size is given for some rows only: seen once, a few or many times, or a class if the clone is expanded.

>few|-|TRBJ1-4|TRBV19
TGTGCCAGTACCCCAACGGGGGTTGTTGGGGAAAAACTGTTTTTT
CASTPTGVVGEKLFF
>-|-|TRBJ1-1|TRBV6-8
TGTGCCAGCAGGACCTTGGCGGGAGGGGCCGAAGCTTTCTTT
CASRTLAGGAEAFF
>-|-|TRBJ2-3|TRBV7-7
TGTGCCAGCAGTCTTAAGGGGAGCGCAGATACGCAGTATTTT
CASSLKGSADTQYF
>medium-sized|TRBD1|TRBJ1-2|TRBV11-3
TGTGCCAGCAGCTCCCGGACAGGGGGCTATGGCTACACCTTC
CASSSRTGGYGYTF
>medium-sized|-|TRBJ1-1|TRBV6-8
TGTGCCAGCCAAGGGGCTACGAACACTGAAGCTTTCTTT
CASQGATNTEAFF
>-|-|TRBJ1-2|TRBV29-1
TGCAGCGTTGGAGGGTTCCAGGGAGTCGCTGGCTACACCTTC
CSVGGFQGVAGYTF
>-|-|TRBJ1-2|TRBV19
TGTGCCAGTAGTCCAACACAGGGAGTTGCCTCTGGCTACACCTTC
CASSPTQGVASGYTF
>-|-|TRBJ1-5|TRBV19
TGTGCCAGTAGTATCCCAGCCAGCCAGCCCCAGCATTTT
CASSIPASQPQHF
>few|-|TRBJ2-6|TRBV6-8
TGTGCCAGCAGTGGGGGATTCGGGGCCAACGTCCTGACTTTC
CASSGGFGANVLTF
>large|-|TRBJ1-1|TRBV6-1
TGTGCCAGCAGTGAAGATCGGGGGGACACTGAAGCTTTCTTT
CASSEDRGDTEAFF
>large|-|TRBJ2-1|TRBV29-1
TGCAGCGCGGAGGGGGCTGAACCTCGGCAGTTCTTC
CSAEGAEPRQFF
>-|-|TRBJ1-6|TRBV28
TGTGCCAGCAGATCTTGGATGAATTCACCCCTCCACTTT
CASRSWMNSPLHF
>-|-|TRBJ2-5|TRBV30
TGTGCCTGGCGTTGGACGGGGGAGACCCAGTACTTC
CAWRWTGETQYF
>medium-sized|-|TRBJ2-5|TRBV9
TGTGCCAGCAGTGGCCGGGACCACCTGTACCAAGAGACCCAGTACTTC
CASSGRDHLYQETQYF
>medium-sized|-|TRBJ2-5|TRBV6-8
TGTGCCAGCAGTTACCGGGCCGGGCTAAATACCCAGTACTTC
CASSYRAGLNTQYF
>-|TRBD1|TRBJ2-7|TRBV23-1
TGCGCCAGCAGAGGACAGGTCTACTCCTACGAGCAGTACTTC
CASRGQVYSYEQYF
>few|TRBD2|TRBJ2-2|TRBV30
TGTGCCTGGAGTGTACGACTCTGGGCTAGCGGGAGGAACACCGGGGAGCTGTTTTTT
CAWSVRLWASGRNTGELFF
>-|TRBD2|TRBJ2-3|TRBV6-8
TGTGCCAGCAGTTACGTCGCGGGAGCGAGCACAGATACGCAGTATTTT
CASSYVAGASTDTQYF
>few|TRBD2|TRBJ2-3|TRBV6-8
TGTGCCAGCAGTCGGACTAGCGGGAGATTACCAGATACGCAGTATTTT
CASSRTSGRLPDTQYF
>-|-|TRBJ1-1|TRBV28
TGTGCCAGCAGTTTATTGGGGGGGCTGGGTACTGAAGCTTTCTTT
CASSLLGGLGTEAFF
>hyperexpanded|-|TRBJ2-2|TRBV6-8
TGTGCCAGCAGTTACCCGGGAACTGGGGAGCTGTTTTTT
CASSYPGTGELFF
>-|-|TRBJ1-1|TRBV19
TGTGCCAGTAGTATAGGGGTCCGGGCGTCGGGAAGGGCGAACACTGAAGCTTTCTTT
CASSIGVRASGRANTEAFF
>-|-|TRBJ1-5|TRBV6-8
TGTGCCAGCAGTTACTCCCAGGGCTTAGGTCAGCCCCAGCATTTT
CASSYSQGLGQPQHF
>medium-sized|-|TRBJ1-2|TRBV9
TGTGCCAGCAGCGTAGCGCCAACCGCGGGAGGCTACACCTTC
CASSVAPTAGGYTF
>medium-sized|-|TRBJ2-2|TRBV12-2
TGTGCCACCCCAACGCTGGAGGGGCGCAGGGTTACCGGGGAGCTGTTTTTT
CATPTLEGRRVTGELFF
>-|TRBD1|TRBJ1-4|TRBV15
TGTGCCACCAGCAGATTCGGACAGGAAGATGAAAAACTGTTTTTT
CATSRFGQEDEKLFF
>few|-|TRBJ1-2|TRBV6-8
TGTGCCAGCAGCCGGCAGGGAAGGGTAGATGGCTACACCTTC
CASSRQGRVDGYTF